These T cell receptor beta chains were read from a single sample in a study of T cell responses to AZD1222 COVID-19 vaccine. Using immunoSEQ multiplex PCR, the repertoire was profiled, and TCRdb retains in-frame clones only, with some absent. The sample lists about 120,000 clones, about 91% seen once, with approximately 1.4% in the top ten. The specimen comprised peripheral blood, sampled 28 days after the second AZD1222 dose. These receptors came from an adult who received the AZD1222 COVID-19 vaccine. CDR3s include the opening cysteine and the closing phenylalanine or tryptophan. A D gene is named only where the DNA matches it firmly. Only part of the rows carry a size: once, few, many, or a class if the clone is expanded.

TRBV5-6	.	TRBJ2-7	.	TGTGCCAGCAGCTCAAATAGGGATCCCTACGAGCAGTACTTC	CASSSNRDPYEQYF
TRBV27	.	TRBJ2-1	.	TGTGCCAGCAGTTTATCGTTCTCGGTCAATGAGCAGTTCTTC	CASSLSFSVNEQFF
TRBV28	.	TRBJ1-2	.	TGTGCCAGCAGTTTGTCGGGGGCGACTAACTATGGCTACACCTTC	CASSLSGATNYGYTF
TRBV18	.	TRBJ2-7	TRBD1	TGTGCCAGCTCACTGAGGCAGGGGGAGTACGAGCAGTACTTC	CASSLRQGEYEQYF
TRBV27	once	TRBJ2-1	.	TGTGCCAGCAGTAAGTCTAACGAGGGCTACAATGAGCAGTTCTTC	CASSKSNEGYNEQFF
TRBV2	.	TRBJ1-5	.	TGTGCCAGCCTCGGATCGCTCTCTCAGCCCCAGCATTTT	CASLGSLSQPQHF
TRBV6-5	.	TRBJ1-1	.	TGTGCCAGCAGTTATTTTAGGGACTCTGAAGCTTTCTTT	CASSYFRDSEAFF
TRBV5-1	once	TRBJ2-3	.	TGCGCCAGCAGCGAATCTAGCGGCACAGATACGCAGTATTTT	CASSESSGTDTQYF
TRBV15	.	TRBJ2-2	TRBD2	TGTGCCACCAGCAGGCTAGCGGGAGGCCCGAACACCGGGGAGCTGTTTTTT	CATSRLAGGPNTGELFF
TRBV6-5	.	TRBJ1-1	.	TGTGCCAGCACCTCTCCCGGGAGGCGGAACACTGAAGCTTTCTTT	CASTSPGRRNTEAFF
TRBV2	.	TRBJ1-2	.	TGTGCCAGCAGTGAAGCAGGCCGGGGCGAGGGCTATGGCTACACCTTC	CASSEAGRGEGYGYTF
TRBV2	.	TRBJ2-5	TRBD1	TGTGCCAGCAATTGGGACAGGGGGGGGGAGACCCAGTACTTC	CASNWDRGGETQYF
TRBV27	.	TRBJ2-3	.	TGTGCCAGCAGTTTTGTTGAGACAGATACGCAGTATTTT	CASSFVETDTQYF
TRBV7-2	.	TRBJ1-4	TRBD1	TGTGCCAGCAGCTATGACAGGGAAGGGCTTAATGAAAAACTGTTTTTT	CASSYDREGLNEKLFF